One and the same sample provided the 18 T cell receptor beta chains below, sequenced in a study of shared clonotypes between healthy human individuals. In the naive CD8 group, cells lacked CD45RO and were positively selected for CCR7, so terminally differentiated effector memory CD45RA+ cells were left out. Profiling relied on immunoSEQ multiplex PCR, and the TCRdb table lists in-frame clones only, not all of them. This sample has about 2.2 million clones, with 85% to 95% found just once. Sequencing was carried out using naive CD8+ T cells from PBMCs. All receptors come from a man between 18 and 35 years old in good health. Some clones in this sample may be carry-over from other donors' samples.

This clone was observed a single time. Other DNA sequences in the same sample also yield this CDR3. The chain joins TRBV10-2 to TRBJ1-2; 10 bases map to TRBD1. The germline CDR1 and CDR2 sequences are WSHSY and SAAADI. The CDR3 contains 13 residues. V gave up 8 bases and J gave up 1 base; unmatched junction bases: 1. The CDR3 DNA is TGCGCCAGCCGGGACAGGGGTAACTATGGCTACACCTTC. It specifies CASRDRGNYGYTF.

The chain is built from TRBV7-8 and TRBJ1-1; 7 nucleotides match TRBD1. V shed 4 bases, J shed 1 base, and the junction held 6 bases outside the gene matches. From germline, CDR1 is SGHVS and CDR2 FQNEAQ. This CDR3 has 15 amino acids. CDR3: CASSWRQGTNTEAFF. CDR3 sequence (DNA): TGTGCCAGCAGCTGGAGACAGGGAACGAACACTGAAGCTTTCTTT.

This rearrangement joins TRBV4-2 to TRBJ1-2, with D unresolved. V gave up 2 bases and J gave up 6 bases, with 4 bases separating them. CDR3 length: 11 residues. Germline CDR1 and CDR2: LGHNA and YNFKEQ. The CDR3 sequence is CASSQLNGYTF. DNA for the CDR3: TGTGCCAGCAGCCAACTAAATGGCTACACCTTC.

This clone was seen once. The chain joins TRBV7-9 to TRBJ2-1; TRBD1 agrees at 7 bases. Per germline, CDR1 SEHNR and CDR2 FQNEAQ (reference sequence). The CDR3 totals 13 residues. Trimming at V came to 5 bases and at J to 6 bases, leaving 4 bases not matched to a gene. CDR3 residues: CASSPGQPNEQFF. The CDR3 region has the DNA TGTGCCAGCAGCCCGGGACAGCCCAATGAGCAGTTCTTC.

The chain recombines TRBV19 with TRBJ2-7; TRBD1 aligns across 10 bases. V dropped 7 bases and J dropped 6; count of bases not matched to a gene: 15. The CDR3 runs 16 residues. Looked up from germline, CDR1 is LNHDA and CDR2 is SQIVND (reference sequence). CDR3 in amino acids: CASTPSLGQGTVEQYF. The CDR3 DNA reads TGTGCCAGTACCCCATCCCTGGGACAGGGGACTGTCGAGCAGTACTTC.

The CDR3 DNA follows: TGTGCCAGCAGCTTAGACCCTAGCGGGGGGGAGACCCAGTACTTC. Translating gives CASSLDPSGGETQYF. V is TRBV11-2 and J is TRBJ2-5, with 11 bases that match TRBD2. Germline assignment: CDR1 SGHAT and CDR2 FQNNGV. J gave up 5 bases and V 0 bases, and 2 bases lay outside the gene matches. This CDR3 has 15 amino acids.

The chain carries TRBV19 and TRBJ2-2; weak D call: TRBD1 (5 bases). V lost 4 bases, J lost 8 bases, and 17 bases lay in between. Germline V gene sequence: CDR1 LNHDA, CDR2 SQIVND (reference sequence). CDR3 length: 15 amino acids. The CDR3 DNA follows: TGTGCCAGTAGTAACGGACACCCGGCAGGGGGGGAGCTGTTTTTT. Translated: CASSNGHPAGGELFF. The full variable domain, its missing parts supplied by reference TRBV19 and TRBJ2-2, is DGGITQSPKYLFRKEGQNVTLSCEQNLNHDAMYWYRQDPGQGLRLIYYSQIVNDFQKGDIAEGYSVSREKKESFPLTVTSAQKNPTAFYLCASSNGHPAGGELFFGEGSRLTVL.

The chain couples TRBV28 to TRBJ2-5; 12 bases agree with TRBD1. With V trimmed by 4 bases and J by 1 base, 4 bases remained unmatched. CDR1 is MDHEN and CDR2 is SYDVKM in the germline V gene. The CDR3 is made up of 16 amino acids. The CDR3 loop is CASSSLGQGAQETQYF. CDR3 nucleotide sequence: TGTGCCAGCAGTTCCCTGGGACAGGGGGCCCAAGAGACCCAGTACTTC.

As for this clone: This specimen includes other DNA sequences encoding the same CDR3. J is TRBJ2-1 and V is TRBV7-9; no firm D call. V gave up 2 bases and J gave up 8 bases, with 7 bases separating them. CDR1 is SEHNR, CDR2 FQNEAQ, per germline (reference sequence). The CDR3 is 12 amino acids. The CDR3 spells CASSLLGDEQFF. The CDR3 nucleotides are TGTGCCAGCAGCTTACTTGGAGATGAGCAGTTCTTC.

The chain has TRBV2 and TRBJ1-2; possibly TRBD1 for D (5 bases). The CDR3 sequence is 12 residues long. Germline CDR1 SNHLY, CDR2 FYNNEI. Deletions cut 10 bases from V and 2 bases from J, with 11 bases between. CDR3 sequence (DNA): TGTGCCATCCCGACAGAGAACTATGGCTACACCTTC. Translation gives CAIPTENYGYTF. The variable domain in full, completed from reference TRBV2 and TRBJ1-2, reads EPEVTQTPSHQVTQMGQEVILRCVPISNHLYFYWYRQILGQKVEFLVSFYNNEISEKSEIFDDQFSVERPDGSNFTLKIRSTKLEDSAMYFCAIPTENYGYTFGSGTRLTVV.

The chain links TRBV4-1 to TRBJ2-7; D tentatively fits TRBD1 or TRBD2 (5 bases each). This CDR3 spans 16 amino acids. V was shortened by 4 bases and J by 3 bases, with 19 bases between the two germline ends. Looked up from germline, CDR1 is MGHRA and CDR2 is YSYEKL. In DNA, the CDR3 is TGCGCCAGCAGCCGCCCCCACCGGGACGGAGTCTACGAGCAGTACTTC. This translates into CASSRPHRDGVYEQYF.

In DNA, the CDR3 is TGTGCCAGCAGTTACTACGGGGCAGGCACAGATACGCAGTATTTT. Encoded protein: CASSYYGAGTDTQYF. The genes are TRBV6-5 and TRBJ2-3; D assignment may be TRBD1 or TRBD2 (5 bases each). Between the trimmed V and J ends, which lost 1 base and 1 base, there was a span of 9 bases. This CDR3 has 15 amino acids. Germline V gene sequence: CDR1 MNHEY, CDR2 SVGAGI.

The V call is TRBV5-8, the J call TRBJ1-3; D not resolved. Germline V gives CDR1 SGHTS, CDR2 YDEGEE. The V end lost 4 bases, the J end lost 0 bases, and 17 bases lay between the germline ends. The CDR3 covers 17 residues. DNA for the CDR3: TGTGCCAGCAGCCCGTTGGGTGGCATAGGCTCTGGAAACACCATATATTTT. This translates into CASSPLGGIGSGNTIYF.

The chain employs TRBV11-3 and TRBJ2-3; tentatively, D is TRBD1 or TRBD2 (5 bases each). CDR1 and CDR2 from the germline V gene are SGHNT and YENEEA. The CDR3 runs to 15 residues. Trimming took 5 bases from V and 5 from J, leaving 17 bases between them. The CDR3 loop is CASSPTRDRRDTQYF. The CDR3 DNA follows: TGTGCCAGCAGCCCCACCCGGGACCGCCGAGATACGCAGTATTTT.

V gene TRBV7-9 combines with J gene TRBJ2-7; maybe TRBD1 (6 bases). Germline V CDR1 and CDR2: SEHNR, FQNEAQ (reference sequence). The V end lost 5 bases, the J end lost 2 bases, and 16 bases lay between the germline ends. CDR3 length: 15 residues. CDR3: CASSPGPGVTYEQYF. CDR3 coding DNA: TGTGCCAGCAGCCCGGGACCAGGGGTAACCTACGAGCAGTACTTC. Full variable domain (rest looked up from reference TRBV7-9 and TRBJ2-7): DTGVSQNPRHKITKRGQNVTFRCDPISEHNRLYWYRQTLGQGPEFLTYFQNEAQLEKSRLLSDRFSAERPKGSFSTLEIQRTEQGDSAMYLCASSPGPGVTYEQYFGPGTRLTVT.

The chain couples TRBV9 to TRBJ2-1; 9 bases align to TRBD2. The V segment lost 0 bases and the J segment 6 bases; nucleotides outside the gene matches: 7. The CDR3 is made up of 16 amino acids. Germline CDR1 SGDLS, CDR2 YYNGEE. The CDR3 protein is CASSVDSSGRINEQFF. CDR3 DNA: TGTGCCAGCAGCGTAGATTCCAGCGGGAGGATCAATGAGCAGTTCTTC.

This clone was found once. This sequence joins TRBV15 and TRBJ2-5, with D unclear. Germline CDR1 and CDR2: LNHNV and YYDKDF (reference sequence). Trimming stripped 1 base from V and 2 bases from J, with 5 bases between. The CDR3 consists of 13 residues. CDR3 loop: CATSRVTQETQYF. As DNA, the CDR3 is TGTGCCACCAGCAGAGTAACACAAGAGACCCAGTACTTC.

Of note for this clone: Other nucleotide sequences from this sample produce the same CDR3. The chain has TRBV27 and TRBJ2-7; 8 nucleotides align to TRBD1. Trimming took 5 bases from V and 3 from J; bases not matched to a gene: 0. The CDR3 loop spans 12 amino acids. Germline V gives CDR1 MNHEY, CDR2 SMNVEV (reference sequence). The CDR3 sequence is CASSDRGYEQYF. The DNA for the CDR3 is TGTGCCAGCAGTGACAGGGGCTACGAGCAGTACTTC.